The source of this T cell receptor (beta chain) is a study of a mutant IDH1 vaccine in newly diagnosed glioma. Study-wide background: Each patient was administered eight vaccinations, scheduled in weeks 1, 3, 5, 7, 11, 15, 19 and 23. Those enrolled had earlier been treated with radiotherapy, temozolomide, or both, mostly both. Study-wide findings and caveats: Pseudoprogression apparently lacked any relation to changes in top peripheral T cell clonotypes.

Time point specified: week 11, during vaccination. Every vaccination contained 300 ug of the mutant IDH1 20-mer peptide and was paired with topical imiquimod. In regard to this clone: What it binds is unknown.

Looked up from germline, CDR1 is SGHTA and CDR2 is FQGTGA. CDR3 length: 14 residues. The V gene lost 5 bases and the J gene lost 3 bases, with 12 bases spanning the gap. Clones were read by immunoSEQ multiplex PCR, and TCRdb kept only the in-frame ones, dropping some. The sample shows fewer than 70,000 clones, about 91% of them seen only once. The TCR sequence derives from a man aged 40-55 years with glioma. This sequence joins TRBV7-3 and TRBJ2-3; D ambiguous. This material consisted of PBMCs, taken from a glioma patient whose treatment included an IDH1 peptide vaccine. CDR3: CASSTGPLTDTQYF. CDR3 in DNA: TGTGCCAGCAGCACCGGGCCCTTAACAGATACGCAGTATTTT.